This entry is about one TCR beta chain. No antigen is known for it. Primers included in the PCR were 60 Vbeta and 13 Jbeta primers. Only in-frame clones appear in the TCRdb table, and some are missing; sequencing was by immunoSEQ multiplex PCR. The top ten hold about 3% of the sample, which has around 190,000 clones, more than 65% seen once. The sample originates from a study of cytomegalovirus exposure and HLA in healthy donors. General observations from the study: A later analysis, which compared TCR beta chains of equal frequency, found the HLA-associated ones more clonally expanded.

Trimming removed 2 bases at V and 0 bases at J, with 10 bases between. CDR1 and CDR2 from the germline V gene are MNHNS and SASEGT. The CDR3 runs 15 residues. This clonotype originated in a female donor in good health and CMV-seronegative. The chain couples TRBV6-1 to TRBJ1-1; perhaps TRBD1 as D (6 bases). The material sequenced was PBMCs. CDR3 sequence (DNA): TGTGCCAGCAGTGAACCGGGACATCTGAACACTGAAGCTTTCTTT. Translating it yields CASSEPGHLNTEAFF.